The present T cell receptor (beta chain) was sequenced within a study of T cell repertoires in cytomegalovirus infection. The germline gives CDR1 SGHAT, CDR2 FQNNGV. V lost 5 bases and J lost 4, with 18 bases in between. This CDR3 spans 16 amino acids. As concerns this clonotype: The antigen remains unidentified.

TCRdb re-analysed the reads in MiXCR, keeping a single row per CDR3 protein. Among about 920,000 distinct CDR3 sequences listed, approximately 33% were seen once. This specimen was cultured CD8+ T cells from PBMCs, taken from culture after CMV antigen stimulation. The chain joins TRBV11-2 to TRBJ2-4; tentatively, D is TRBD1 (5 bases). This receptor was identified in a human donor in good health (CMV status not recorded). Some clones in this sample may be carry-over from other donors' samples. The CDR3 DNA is TGTGCCAGCAGCCAAGGACAAGGGCTCTTAAAAAACATTCAGTACTTC. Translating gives CASSQGQGLLKNIQYF.